This T cell receptor beta chain was recovered during a study of T cell changes during pregnancy in multiple sclerosis. Clones were read by immunoSEQ multiplex PCR, and TCRdb kept only the in-frame ones, dropping some. The table shows about 64,000 clones, with about 96% occurring only once. This CDR3 spans 15 amino acids. The trim removed 2 bases at V and 4 bases at J, leaving 6 bases unmatched. Looked up from germline, CDR1 is LNHDA and CDR2 is SQIVND (reference sequence). J is TRBJ1-2 and V is TRBV19; 8 bases fit TRBD1. The sample in question was CD8+ T cells from peripheral blood mononuclear cells, obtained after pregnancy. This TCR derives from a female donor with multiple sclerosis, enrolled in a pregnancy study. As DNA, the CDR3 is TGTGCCAGTAGTATAAACCAGGGGGCATTCTATGGCTACACCTTC. It is translated as CASSINQGAFYGYTF.